What follows is one TCR beta chain and its context. Its antigen is currently unknown. The data originate from a study of OX40 agonist ivuxolimab in advanced cancers. For the study at large: Patients were given ivuxolimab, an antibody that agonizes OX40 (CD134). One patient with hepatocellular carcinoma and two with cutaneous melanoma, three in all, had partial responses. Study results and caveats: On average, a greater number of expanded clones characterised CD8+ T cells relative to CD4+. The 0.1-3.0 mg/kg partial responders had among the lowest clonal expansion.

The CDR3 runs 12 residues. Germline trimming cut 7 bases from V and 10 bases from J; bases unmatched to any gene: 8. Germline lookup yields CDR1 MDHEN and CDR2 SYDVKM. Data came from immunoSEQ multiplex PCR; TCRdb stores just in-frame clones and leaves some out. The sample yields around 84,000 clones, 84% seen once. The sample consisted of CD4+ or CD8+ T cells sorted from blood, taken in a trial of the OX40 agonist ivuxolimab. The TCR comes from an adult with an advanced solid tumor such as melanoma, head and neck, liver or kidney cancer. The chain uses TRBV28 and TRBJ2-7, with 9 positions matching TRBD1. DNA of the CDR3: TGTGCCAGCAAGGTGGAGGGACAGGGACAGTACTTC. It codes for CASKVEGQGQYF.